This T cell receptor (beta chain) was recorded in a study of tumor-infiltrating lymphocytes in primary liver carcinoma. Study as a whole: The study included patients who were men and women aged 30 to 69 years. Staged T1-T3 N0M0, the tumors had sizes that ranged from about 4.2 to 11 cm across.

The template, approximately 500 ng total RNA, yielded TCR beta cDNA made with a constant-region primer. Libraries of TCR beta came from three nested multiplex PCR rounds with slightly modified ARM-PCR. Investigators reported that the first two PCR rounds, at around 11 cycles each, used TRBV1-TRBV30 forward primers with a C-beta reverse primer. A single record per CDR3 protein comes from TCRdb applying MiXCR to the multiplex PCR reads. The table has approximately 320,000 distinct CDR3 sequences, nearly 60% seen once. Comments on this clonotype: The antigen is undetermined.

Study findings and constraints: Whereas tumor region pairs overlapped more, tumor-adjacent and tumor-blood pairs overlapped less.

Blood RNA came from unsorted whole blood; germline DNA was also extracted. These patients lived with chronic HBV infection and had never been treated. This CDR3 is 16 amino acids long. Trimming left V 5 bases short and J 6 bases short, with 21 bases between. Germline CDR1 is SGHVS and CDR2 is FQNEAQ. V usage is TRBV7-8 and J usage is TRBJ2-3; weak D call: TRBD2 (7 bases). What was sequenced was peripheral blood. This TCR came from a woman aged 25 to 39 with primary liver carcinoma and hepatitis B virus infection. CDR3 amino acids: CASSPGPGRGADTQYF. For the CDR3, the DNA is TGTGCCAGCAGCCCGGGCCCGGGACGGGGGGCGGATACGCAGTATTTT.